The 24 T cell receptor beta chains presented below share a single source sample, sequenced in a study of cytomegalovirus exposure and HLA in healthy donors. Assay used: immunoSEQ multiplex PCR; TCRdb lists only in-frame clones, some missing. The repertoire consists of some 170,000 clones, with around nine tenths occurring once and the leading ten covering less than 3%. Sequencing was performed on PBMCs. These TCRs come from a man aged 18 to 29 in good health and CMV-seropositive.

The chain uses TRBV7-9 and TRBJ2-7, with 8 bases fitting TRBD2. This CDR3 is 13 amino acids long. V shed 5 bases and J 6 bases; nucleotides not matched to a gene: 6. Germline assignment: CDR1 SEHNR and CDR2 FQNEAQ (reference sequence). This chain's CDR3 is CASSRRLAIEQYF. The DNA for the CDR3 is TGTGCCAGCAGCCGAAGACTAGCGATCGAGCAGTACTTC.

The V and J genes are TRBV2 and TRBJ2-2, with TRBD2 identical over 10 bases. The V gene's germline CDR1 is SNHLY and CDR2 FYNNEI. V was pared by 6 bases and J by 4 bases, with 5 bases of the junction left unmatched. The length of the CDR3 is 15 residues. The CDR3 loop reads CASSYASGGTGELFF. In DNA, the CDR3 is TGTGCCAGCAGCTACGCTAGCGGGGGCACCGGGGAGCTGTTTTTT.

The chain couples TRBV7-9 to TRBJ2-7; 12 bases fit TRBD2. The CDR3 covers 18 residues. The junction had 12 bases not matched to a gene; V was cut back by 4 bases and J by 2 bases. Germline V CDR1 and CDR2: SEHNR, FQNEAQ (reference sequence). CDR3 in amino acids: CASSSLLAGGINPYEQYF. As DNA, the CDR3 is TGTGCCAGCAGCTCCTTGCTAGCGGGGGGGATAAACCCCTACGAGCAGTACTTC.

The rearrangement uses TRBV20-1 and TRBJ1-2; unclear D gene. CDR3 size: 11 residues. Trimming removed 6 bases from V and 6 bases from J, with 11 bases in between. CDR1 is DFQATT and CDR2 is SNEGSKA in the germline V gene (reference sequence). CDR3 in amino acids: CSARGSNGYTF. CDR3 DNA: TGCAGTGCCCGGGGTTCAAATGGCTACACCTTC.

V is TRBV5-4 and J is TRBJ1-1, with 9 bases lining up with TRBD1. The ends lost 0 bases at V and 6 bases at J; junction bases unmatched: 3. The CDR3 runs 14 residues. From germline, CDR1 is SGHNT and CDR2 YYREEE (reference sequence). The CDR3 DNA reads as TGTGCCAGCAGCTTGGACGGGACAGGGTCTGAAGCTTTCTTT. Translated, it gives CASSLDGTGSEAFF. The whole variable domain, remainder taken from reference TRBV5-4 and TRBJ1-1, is ETGVTQSPTHLIKTRGQQVTLRCSSQSGHNTVSWYQQALGQGPQFIFQYYREEENGRGNFPPRFSGLQFPNYSSELNVNALELDDSALYLCASSLDGTGSEAFFGQGTRLTVV.

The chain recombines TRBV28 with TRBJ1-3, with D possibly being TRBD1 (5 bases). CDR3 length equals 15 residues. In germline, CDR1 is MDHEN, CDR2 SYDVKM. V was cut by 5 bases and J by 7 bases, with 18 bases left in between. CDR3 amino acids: CASSPFGAGWNTIYF. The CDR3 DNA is TGTGCCAGCAGTCCCTTTGGGGCAGGGTGGAACACCATATATTTT.

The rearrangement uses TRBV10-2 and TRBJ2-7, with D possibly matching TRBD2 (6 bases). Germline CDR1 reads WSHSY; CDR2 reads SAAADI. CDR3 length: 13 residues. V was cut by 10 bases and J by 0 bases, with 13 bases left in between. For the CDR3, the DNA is TGCGCCACAGGATTGGGGGGCTCCTACGAGCAGTACTTC. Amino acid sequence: CATGLGGSYEQYF.

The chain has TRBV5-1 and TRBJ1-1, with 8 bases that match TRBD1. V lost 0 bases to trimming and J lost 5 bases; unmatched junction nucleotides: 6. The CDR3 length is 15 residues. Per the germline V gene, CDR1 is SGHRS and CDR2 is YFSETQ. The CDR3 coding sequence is TGCGCCAGCAGCTTGGGGGACAGGTTGGAGACTGAAGCTTTCTTT. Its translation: CASSLGDRLETEAFF.

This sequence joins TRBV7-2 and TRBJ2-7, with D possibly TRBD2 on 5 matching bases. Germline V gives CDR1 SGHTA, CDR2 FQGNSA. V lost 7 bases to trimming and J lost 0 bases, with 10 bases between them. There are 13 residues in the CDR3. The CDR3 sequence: CASTLGSSYEQYF. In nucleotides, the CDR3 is TGTGCCAGCACCCTGGGGAGCTCCTACGAGCAGTACTTC.

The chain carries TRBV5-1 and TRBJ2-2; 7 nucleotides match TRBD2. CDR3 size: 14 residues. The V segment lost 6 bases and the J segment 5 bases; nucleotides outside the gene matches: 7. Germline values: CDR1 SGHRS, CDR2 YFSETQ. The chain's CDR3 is CASTILGGTGELFF. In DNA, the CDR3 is TGCGCCAGCACTATACTCGGGGGGACCGGGGAGCTGTTTTTT.

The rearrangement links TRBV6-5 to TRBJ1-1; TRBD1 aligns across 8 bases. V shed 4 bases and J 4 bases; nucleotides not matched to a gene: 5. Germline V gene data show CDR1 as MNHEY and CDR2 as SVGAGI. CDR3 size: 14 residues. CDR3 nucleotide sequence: TGTGCCAGCAGTTGGGGAACAGGGGGCACTGAAGCTTTCTTT. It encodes CASSWGTGGTEAFF.

CDR3 coding DNA: TGTGCCAGCAGCTTGGGCCGGCACACTGAAGCTTTCTTT. Amino acids: CASSLGRHTEAFF. The rearrangement uses TRBV7-6 and TRBJ1-1; D is unclear. The CDR3 is 13 residues long. Per the germline V gene, CDR1 is SGHVS and CDR2 is FNYEAQ. The V and J ends lost 3 bases and 3 bases respectively, with 8 bases between them.

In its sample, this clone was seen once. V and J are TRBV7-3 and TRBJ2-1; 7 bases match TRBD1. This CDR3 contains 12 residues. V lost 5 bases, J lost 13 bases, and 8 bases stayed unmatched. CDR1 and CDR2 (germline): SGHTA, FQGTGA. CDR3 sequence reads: CASSLRDSRQFF. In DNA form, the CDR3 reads TGTGCCAGCAGCCTACGGGACAGCAGACAGTTCTTC.

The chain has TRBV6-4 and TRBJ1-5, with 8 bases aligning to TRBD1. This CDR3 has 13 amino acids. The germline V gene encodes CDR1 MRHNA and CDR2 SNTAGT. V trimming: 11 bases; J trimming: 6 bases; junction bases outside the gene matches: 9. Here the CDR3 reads CAGWTGMSQPQHF. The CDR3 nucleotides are TGTGCCGGCTGGACAGGGATGAGTCAGCCCCAGCATTTT.

The CDR3 region has the DNA TGTGCCAGCAGTGGGAGGGAGACAGATACGCAGTATTTT. Its protein product is CASSGRETDTQYF. This chain connects TRBV28 to TRBJ2-3; 7 bases fit TRBD2. CDR1 MDHEN and CDR2 SYDVKM come from the germline V gene. CDR3 size: 13 residues. J lost 3 bases, V lost 5 bases, and 2 bases had no gene match.

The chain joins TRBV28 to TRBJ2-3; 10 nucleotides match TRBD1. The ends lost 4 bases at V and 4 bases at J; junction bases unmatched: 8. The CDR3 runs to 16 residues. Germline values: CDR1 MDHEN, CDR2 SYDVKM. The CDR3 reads CASSSPGTGDSDTQYF. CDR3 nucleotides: TGTGCCAGCAGTTCCCCCGGGACAGGGGACTCAGATACGCAGTATTTT.

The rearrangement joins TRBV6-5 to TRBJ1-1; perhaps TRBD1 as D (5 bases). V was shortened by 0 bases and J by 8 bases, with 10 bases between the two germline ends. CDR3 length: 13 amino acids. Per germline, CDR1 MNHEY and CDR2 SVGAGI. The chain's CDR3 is CASSYSQGGEAFF. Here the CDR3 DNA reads TGTGCCAGCAGTTACTCCCAGGGCGGCGAAGCTTTCTTT.

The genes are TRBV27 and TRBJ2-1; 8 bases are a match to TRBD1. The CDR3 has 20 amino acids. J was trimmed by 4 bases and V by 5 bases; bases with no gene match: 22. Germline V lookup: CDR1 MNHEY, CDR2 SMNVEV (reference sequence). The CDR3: CASSPLVRSIHGDRYNEQFF. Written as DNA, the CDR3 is TGTGCCAGCAGTCCACTCGTCCGGTCAATTCACGGGGACAGGTACAATGAGCAGTTCTTC.

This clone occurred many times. The CDR3 DNA reads as TGTGCCAGCAGTGAATTAGGGGGTTCGGGAGGAAACACCATATATTTT. This translates into CASSELGGSGGNTIYF. This chain links TRBV6-1 with TRBJ1-3; TRBD1 might be the D (6 bases). Deletions cut 2 bases from V and 4 bases from J, with 15 bases between. This CDR3 has 16 residues. Germline CDR1 is MNHNS and CDR2 is SASEGT.

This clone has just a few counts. The CDR3 is CASSLATSSYNEQFF. CDR3 DNA: TGTGCCAGCAGTTTAGCTACCTCTTCCTACAATGAGCAGTTCTTC. The chain recombines TRBV28 with TRBJ2-1, with unresolved D. With 2 bases removed from V and 1 base from J, the gap between germline ends came to 9 bases. The CDR3 consists of 15 residues. Germline V CDR1 and CDR2: MDHEN, SYDVKM.

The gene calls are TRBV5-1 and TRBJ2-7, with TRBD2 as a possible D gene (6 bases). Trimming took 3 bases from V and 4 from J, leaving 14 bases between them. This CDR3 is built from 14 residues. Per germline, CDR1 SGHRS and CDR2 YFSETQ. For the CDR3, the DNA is TGCGCCAGCAGCTCCGGGGACTTCTTATACGAGCAGTACTTC. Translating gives CASSSGDFLYEQYF.

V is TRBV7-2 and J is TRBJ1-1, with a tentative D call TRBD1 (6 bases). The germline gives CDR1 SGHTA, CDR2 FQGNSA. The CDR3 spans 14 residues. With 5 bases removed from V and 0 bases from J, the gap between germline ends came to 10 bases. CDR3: CASSLDRMNTEAFF. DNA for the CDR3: TGTGCCAGCAGCCTGGACAGAATGAACACTGAAGCTTTCTTT.

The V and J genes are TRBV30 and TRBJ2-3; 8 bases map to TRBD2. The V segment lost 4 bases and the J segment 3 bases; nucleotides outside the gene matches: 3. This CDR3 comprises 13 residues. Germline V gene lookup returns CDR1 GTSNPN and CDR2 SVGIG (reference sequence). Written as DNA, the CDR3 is TGTGCCTGGAATCCGGGGGGGACAGATACGCAGTATTTT. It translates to CAWNPGGTDTQYF.

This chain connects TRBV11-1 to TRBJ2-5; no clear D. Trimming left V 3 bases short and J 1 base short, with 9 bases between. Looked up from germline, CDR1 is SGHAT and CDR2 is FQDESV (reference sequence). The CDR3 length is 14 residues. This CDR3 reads CASSFPPVQETQYF. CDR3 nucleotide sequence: TGTGCCAGCAGCTTTCCTCCGGTCCAAGAGACCCAGTACTTC.